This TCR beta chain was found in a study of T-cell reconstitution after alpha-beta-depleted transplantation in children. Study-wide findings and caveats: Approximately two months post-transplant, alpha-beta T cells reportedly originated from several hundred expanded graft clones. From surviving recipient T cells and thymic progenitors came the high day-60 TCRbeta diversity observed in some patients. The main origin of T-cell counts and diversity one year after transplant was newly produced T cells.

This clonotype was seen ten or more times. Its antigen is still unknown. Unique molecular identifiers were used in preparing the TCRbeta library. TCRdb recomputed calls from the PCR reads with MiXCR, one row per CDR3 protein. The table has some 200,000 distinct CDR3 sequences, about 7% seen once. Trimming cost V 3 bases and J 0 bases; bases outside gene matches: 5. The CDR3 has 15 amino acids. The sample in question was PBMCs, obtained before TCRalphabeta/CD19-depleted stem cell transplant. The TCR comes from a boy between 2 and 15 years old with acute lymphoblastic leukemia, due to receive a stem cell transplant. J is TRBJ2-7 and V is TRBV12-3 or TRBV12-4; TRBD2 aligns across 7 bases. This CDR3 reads CASSFSGRTSYEQYF. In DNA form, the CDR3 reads TGTGCCAGCAGTTTCTCCGGGAGGACCTCCTACGAGCAGTACTTC.